Shown below are 16 T cell receptor beta chains from a single sample sequenced in a study of OX40 agonist ivuxolimab in advanced cancers. Generated by immunoSEQ multiplex PCR, the TCRdb table keeps only in-frame clones and is missing some. The sample contains about 96,000 clones, under 85% of which appear only once. The sample was CD4+ or CD8+ T cells sorted from blood, taken in a trial of the OX40 agonist ivuxolimab. The receptors stem from an adult with an advanced solid tumor such as melanoma, head and neck, liver or kidney cancer.

The chain employs TRBV6-6 and TRBJ1-4, with a tentative D call TRBD1 (5 bases). V lost 2 bases and J 6 bases, leaving 10 bases between the germline ends. The germline V gene encodes CDR1 MNHNY and CDR2 SVGAGI (reference sequence). There are 14 residues in the CDR3. CDR3 DNA: TGTGCCAGCAGTTACGGGGGTTCCGATGAAAAACTGTTTTTT. Translation: CASSYGGSDEKLFF.

V and J are TRBV7-7 and TRBJ2-7; D is tentatively TRBD1 or TRBD2 (5 bases each). The V end lost 5 bases, the J end lost 6 bases, and 14 bases lay between the germline ends. Germline-derived CDR1 and CDR2 are SSHAT and FNYEAQ (reference sequence). This CDR3 spans 13 amino acids. CDR3 in amino acids: CASSLGAGGEQYF. As DNA, the CDR3 is TGTGCCAGCAGCCTAGGGGCTGGGGGCGAGCAGTACTTC.

The gene calls are TRBV19 and TRBJ2-5, with no clear D. CDR1 and CDR2 from the germline V gene are LNHDA and SQIVND (reference sequence). The V end was cut by 3 bases, the J end by 2 bases, with 10 bases between. The CDR3 length is 14 residues. The CDR3 loop is CASSMGREQETQYF. CDR3 nucleotide sequence: TGTGCCAGTAGTATGGGAAGGGAACAAGAGACCCAGTACTTC. Using reference TRBV19 and TRBJ2-5 for the parts outside the CDR3, the full variable domain is DGGITQSPKYLFRKEGQNVTLSCEQNLNHDAMYWYRQDPGQGLRLIYYSQIVNDFQKGDIAEGYSVSREKKESFPLTVTSAQKNPTAFYLCASSMGREQETQYFGPGTRLLVL.

The chain carries TRBV19 and TRBJ2-5, with 12 bases that match TRBD1. The DNA end is more similar to TRBJ2-7, so the J call may be wrong. The V gene's germline CDR1 is LNHDA and CDR2 SQIVND (reference sequence). This CDR3 comprises 15 residues. The CDR3 here is CASSNVGQGANEQYF. The CDR3 DNA is TGTGCCAGTAGCAACGTGGGACAGGGGGCCAACGAGCAGTACTTC.

The V call is TRBV7-2, the J call TRBJ1-4; no clear D gene. The CDR3 consists of 13 residues. Germline V gives CDR1 SGHTA, CDR2 FQGNSA. Trimming took 4 bases from V and 5 from J, leaving 8 bases between them. The CDR3 sequence: CASSSDGNEKLFF. CDR3 sequence (DNA): TGTGCCAGCAGCTCGGACGGGAATGAAAAACTGTTTTTT. The full variable domain, with the rest looked up from reference TRBV7-2 and TRBJ1-4, is GAGVSQSPSNKVTEKGKDVELRCDPISGHTALYWYRQSLGQGLEFLIYFQGNSAPDKSGLPSDRFSAERTGGSVSTLTIQRTQQEDSAVYLCASSSDGNEKLFFGSGTQLSVL.

This clone has just a few counts. J is TRBJ1-1 and V is TRBV2; a possible D gene is TRBD1 (5 bases). The CDR3 sequence is 13 residues long. V was cut by 4 bases and J by 6 bases, with 12 bases left in between. The germline CDR1 and CDR2 sequences are SNHLY and FYNNEI. In nucleotides, the CDR3 is TGTGCCAGCAGTGGGGCGGGGCTCCCTGAAGCTTTCTTT. Its protein product is CASSGAGLPEAFF.

Worth noting for this clone: A read error may produce the germline difference seen at one junction end. The chain links TRBV10-3 to TRBJ2-3; weak D call: TRBD2 (6 bases). CDR3 length: 12 residues. Germline CDR1 and CDR2: ENHRY and SYGVKD. CDR3 region: CAISGAGTPQEF. CDR3 bases: TGTGCCATCAGTGGGGCCGGGACTCCGCAGGAATTT.

The chain joins TRBV5-6 to TRBJ2-3; TRBD2 matches 13 bases. The CDR3 consists of 15 residues. Looked up from germline, CDR1 is SGHDT and CDR2 is YYEEEE. The ends lost 4 bases at V and 10 bases at J; junction bases unmatched: 9. CDR3 amino acids: CASSLRTSGGFAQYF. CDR3 nucleotides: TGTGCCAGCAGCCTTAGGACTAGCGGGGGATTCGCGCAGTATTTT. Variable domain in full (rest from reference TRBV5-6 and TRBJ2-3): DAGVTQSPTHLIKTRGQQVTLRCSPKSGHDTVSWYQQALGQGPQFIFQYYEEEERQRGNFPDRFSGHQFPNYSSELNVNALLLGDSALYLCASSLRTSGGFAQYFGPGTRLTVL.

V is TRBV2 and J is TRBJ2-1; 7 bases fit TRBD2. Germline V gives CDR1 SNHLY, CDR2 FYNNEI. V shed 8 bases, J shed 2 bases, and the junction held 9 bases outside the gene matches. The CDR3 covers 15 residues. DNA of the CDR3: TGTGCCAGCCTGAGGGAGCGGGGTACCTACAATGAGCAGTTCTTC. Translating it yields CASLRERGTYNEQFF.

The chain recombines TRBV29-1 with TRBJ2-6; D remains ambiguous. The CDR3 extends over 13 amino acids. Germline assignment: CDR1 SQVTM and CDR2 ANQGSEA. V was shortened by 4 bases and J by 1 base, with 5 bases between the two germline ends. This CDR3 reads CSVVGSGANVLTF. The CDR3 region has the DNA TGCAGCGTTGTAGGGTCTGGGGCCAACGTCCTGACTTTC.

The chain joins TRBV15 to TRBJ2-1; perhaps TRBD1 as D (6 bases). The CDR3 totals 16 residues. With 0 bases removed from V and 6 bases from J, the gap between germline ends came to 15 bases. In germline, CDR1 is LNHNV, CDR2 YYDKDF (reference sequence). This CDR3 reads CATSREYREVPNEQFF. The CDR3 DNA sequence: TGTGCCACCAGCAGAGAATACAGGGAAGTCCCCAATGAGCAGTTCTTC.

Worth noting for this clone: Other DNA sequences in this sample translate to the same CDR3. The V and J genes are TRBV9 and TRBJ2-3; tentatively, D is TRBD1 (5 bases). The CDR3 consists of 14 residues. V gave up 0 bases and J gave up 0 bases, with 5 bases separating them. CDR1 is SGDLS, CDR2 YYNGEE, per germline. CDR3 coding DNA: TGTGCCAGCAGCGTAGGACAGAGCACAGATACGCAGTATTTT. This encodes CASSVGQSTDTQYF.

This rearrangement joins TRBV19 to TRBJ2-4; 10 positions match TRBD1. Germline CDR1 LNHDA, CDR2 SQIVND (reference sequence). This CDR3 has 21 residues. The trim removed 3 bases at V and 0 bases at J, leaving 17 bases unmatched. The CDR3 bases are TGTGCCAGTAGTATCAAACGCGGACAGGGGGTTGGAGGCCTAGCCAAAAACATTCAGTACTTC. Protein sequence: CASSIKRGQGVGGLAKNIQYF.

This clone was seen a few times. This rearrangement joins TRBV2 to TRBJ1-1; D may be TRBD1 (5 bases). The CDR3 is 13 residues long. Per germline, CDR1 SNHLY and CDR2 FYNNEI. The germline V and J ends were trimmed by 11 bases and 6 bases, with 19 bases remaining between them. In DNA, the CDR3 is TGTGCCGGTAGTCGGGAGGGGACTCCTGAAGCTTTCTTT. It yields the protein CAGSREGTPEAFF.

The V call is TRBV6-1, the J call TRBJ2-1; 7 bases are shared with TRBD2. The CDR3 has 11 residues. Germline V gene data show CDR1 as MNHNS and CDR2 as SASEGT. J gave up 12 bases and V 3 bases, and 2 bases lay outside the gene matches. The chain's CDR3 is CASSEREWQFF. CDR3 bases: TGTGCCAGCAGTGAGCGGGAGTGGCAGTTCTTC.

A note on this clone: The same CDR3 arises from other DNA sequences in this sample as well. The chain combines TRBV10-2 with TRBJ2-5; D ambiguous. Germline V CDR1 and CDR2: WSHSY, SAAADI. Trimming pared 4 bases from V and 3 bases from J, leaving 9 bases between. CDR3 length: 13 residues. CDR3: CASSVRGKETQYF. As DNA, the CDR3 is TGCGCCAGCAGTGTACGAGGAAAAGAGACCCAGTACTTC.